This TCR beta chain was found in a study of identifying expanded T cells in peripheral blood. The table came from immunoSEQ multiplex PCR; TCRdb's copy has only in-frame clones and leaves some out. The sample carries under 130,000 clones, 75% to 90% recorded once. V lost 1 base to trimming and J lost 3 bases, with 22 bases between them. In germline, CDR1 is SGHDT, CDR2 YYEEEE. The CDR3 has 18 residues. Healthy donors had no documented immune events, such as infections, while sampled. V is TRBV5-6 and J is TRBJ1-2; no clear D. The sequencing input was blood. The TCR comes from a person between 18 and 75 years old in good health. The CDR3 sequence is CASSLRMGYLPLYYGYTF. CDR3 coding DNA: TGTGCCAGCAGCTTGAGGATGGGATACCTCCCTCTATACTATGGCTACACCTTC. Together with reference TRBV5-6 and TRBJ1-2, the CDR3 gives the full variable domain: DAGVTQSPTHLIKTRGQQVTLRCSPKSGHDTVSWYQQALGQGPQFIFQYYEEEERQRGNFPDRFSGHQFPNYSSELNVNALLLGDSALYLCASSLRMGYLPLYYGYTFGSGTRLTVV.